This T cell receptor (beta chain) was found in a study of CD8 T cells in ankylosing spondylitis. Study results and caveats: Previously reported in reactive arthritis synovial fluid and blood were some of the motif variants. About 8 highly homologous variants made up a TCR beta motif, and this motif appeared characteristic of ankylosing spondylitis blood.

Generation of TCR beta libraries employed quantitative 5'-RACE incorporating molecular barcodes. TCRdb called the 5' RACE reads again in MiXCR, with one record for every CDR3 protein. The data contain around 430,000 distinct CDR3 sequences, roughly 17% of them seen just once; the ten biggest clones take up 0.95% to 1.1%. The sample holds a few counts of this clonotype. Its target is not known. The length of the CDR3 is 15 residues. From germline, CDR1 is SGHTA and CDR2 FQGNSA. Unmatched junction bases numbered 8, after V lost 6 bases and J lost 4 bases. The J gene is TRBJ1-2, the V gene TRBV7-2, with 10 bases matching TRBD1. The sequence was obtained from a male donor with ankylosing spondylitis. The specimen sequenced was blood, either unsorted or a sorted T cell fraction (not recorded which). As DNA, the CDR3 is TGTGCCAGCAGTCCTTTCCGACAGGGGGCCTATGGCTACACCTTC. It encodes CASSPFRQGAYGYTF.